This T cell receptor beta chain was found in a study of brain T cells in children with intractable seizures. This table comes from immunoSEQ multiplex PCR, and its TCRdb copy is limited to in-frame clones, with some not included. The data contain 95,000 to 120,000 clones, approximately 94% of them singletons. The junction had 8 bases not matched to a gene; V was cut back by 5 bases and J by 0 bases. The germline V gene has CDR1 SSHAT and CDR2 FNYEAQ (reference sequence). The CDR3 extends over 17 amino acids. Sequencing was performed on peripheral blood, taken at surgery. The clonotype comes from a boy under three years old with hemimegalencephaly and intractable seizures. The chain uses TRBV7-7 and TRBJ2-1; 9 bases agree with TRBD1. In DNA form, the CDR3 reads TGTGCCAGCAGCCGGGGGACAGGGCTTCGCTCCTACAATGAGCAGTTCTTC. It specifies CASSRGTGLRSYNEQFF.